The clone carrying this T cell receptor (beta chain) was counted between two and nine times. The CDR3 length is 14 residues. After removal of 5 bases from V and 5 bases from J, the junction contained 2 bases not matched to a gene. The germline V gene has CDR1 SGHVS and CDR2 FNYEAQ. This record comes from a study of T-cell memory formation after mild COVID-19. Each CDR3 protein gets one entry after TCRdb re-called the 5' RACE reads with MiXCR. The sample holds 200,000 to 250,000 distinct CDR3 sequences, approximately 9% seen once. The chain links TRBV7-6 to TRBJ2-2, with TRBD2 matching over 10 bases. Sequenced input: PBMCs or a T cell subset sorted from them (not recorded which). This receptor was identified in a man between 18 and 29 years old who had mild COVID-19 (a few samples of this study predate the infection). Cell type and time point are not known. This CDR3 is CASSRLAGTGELFF. The CDR3 region has the DNA TGTGCCAGCAGCCGACTAGCGGGTACCGGGGAGCTGTTTTTT.